The rows below give T cell receptor beta chains drawn from one sample of a study of shared clonotypes between healthy human individuals. The assay was immunoSEQ multiplex PCR, and TCRdb's table has in-frame clones only and misses some. The sample records around 340,000 clones, over 70% being singletons. The sequenced sample consisted of memory CD4+ T cells sorted from blood. These receptors came from a man aged 25 to 40 in good health. CDR3s include the opening cysteine and the closing phenylalanine or tryptophan. Fields, in order: V gene, clone size, J gene, D gene, CDR3 protein, CDR3 DNA. A D gene is named only where the DNA matches it firmly. Clone size is not always given. Where it is, it says once, few, many or a class for expanded clones.

v_gene: TRBV21-1; abundance: .; j_gene: TRBJ1-5; d_gene: .; CDR3aa: CASSLERKKCQPQHF; CDR3nt: TGTGCCAGCAGCCTGGAGAGGAAGAAATGTCAGCCCCAGCATTTT
v_gene: TRBV5-1; abundance: many; j_gene: TRBJ2-5; d_gene: .; CDR3aa: CASSLIRETQYF; CDR3nt: TGCGCCAGCAGCTTGATACGAGAGACCCAGTACTTC
v_gene: TRBV28; abundance: few; j_gene: TRBJ2-7; d_gene: .; CDR3aa: CASSYTGPPYEQYF; CDR3nt: TGTGCCAGCAGTTATACGGGCCCTCCCTACGAGCAGTACTTC
v_gene: TRBV28; abundance: .; j_gene: TRBJ2-3; d_gene: .; CDR3aa: CASSLASSTDTQYF; CDR3nt: TGTGCCAGCAGTTTAGCAAGTAGCACAGATACGCAGTATTTT
v_gene: TRBV19; abundance: .; j_gene: TRBJ2-3; d_gene: .; CDR3aa: CASSKNTGSTDTQYF; CDR3nt: TGTGCCAGTAGTAAAAATACAGGGAGCACAGATACGCAGTATTTT
v_gene: TRBV7-6; abundance: .; j_gene: TRBJ1-2; d_gene: .; CDR3aa: CASSLLENYGYTF; CDR3nt: TGTGCCAGCAGCCTCCTCGAGAACTATGGCTACACCTTC
v_gene: TRBV5-4; abundance: .; j_gene: TRBJ1-1; d_gene: TRBD1; CDR3aa: CASSLQGGTEAFF; CDR3nt: TGTGCCAGCAGCCTGCAGGGGGGCACTGAAGCTTTCTTT
v_gene: TRBV6-5; abundance: few; j_gene: TRBJ1-1; d_gene: .; CDR3aa: CASHWGSATEAFF; CDR3nt: TGTGCCAGCCATTGGGGGTCGGCCACTGAAGCTTTCTTT
v_gene: TRBV2; abundance: few; j_gene: TRBJ1-5; d_gene: .; CDR3aa: CASSTDRRRQPQHF; CDR3nt: TGTGCCAGCAGTACCGACAGGCGACGTCAGCCCCAGCATTTT
v_gene: TRBV18; abundance: .; j_gene: TRBJ2-1; d_gene: .; CDR3aa: CASSPLPMGSSYNEQFF; CDR3nt: TGTGCCAGCTCACCCCTCCCTATGGGGAGCTCCTACAATGAGCAGTTCTTC
v_gene: TRBV15; abundance: .; j_gene: TRBJ2-7; d_gene: .; CDR3aa: CATSRGGVQQGEQYF; CDR3nt: TGTGCCACCAGCAGAGGGGGCGTACAACAAGGGGAGCAGTACTTC
v_gene: TRBV5-1; abundance: .; j_gene: TRBJ2-2; d_gene: .; CDR3aa: CASSPGTAQKDTGELFF; CDR3nt: TGCGCCAGCAGCCCCGGGACGGCCCAAAAAGACACCGGGGAGCTGTTTTTT
v_gene: TRBV6-1; abundance: .; j_gene: TRBJ2-1; d_gene: .; CDR3aa: CASSTRIYNEQFF; CDR3nt: TGTGCCAGCAGCACCAGAATTTACAATGAGCAGTTCTTC
v_gene: TRBV5-5; abundance: .; j_gene: TRBJ1-6; d_gene: TRBD1; CDR3aa: CASSFGQGTRNSPLHF; CDR3nt: TGTGCCAGCAGCTTCGGACAGGGGACGAGGAATTCACCCCTCCACTTT
v_gene: TRBV6-1; abundance: .; j_gene: TRBJ1-1; d_gene: .; CDR3aa: CASSDQVNTEAFF; CDR3nt: TGTGCCAGCAGTGACCAGGTTAACACTGAAGCTTTCTTT
v_gene: TRBV11-2; abundance: .; j_gene: TRBJ2-5; d_gene: .; CDR3aa: CASSFSEGETQYF; CDR3nt: TGTGCCAGCAGCTTTTCGGAGGGGGAGACCCAGTACTTC
v_gene: TRBV5-1; abundance: .; j_gene: TRBJ2-3; d_gene: .; CDR3aa: CASSFTTDTQYF; CDR3nt: TGCGCCAGCAGCTTTACCACAGATACGCAGTATTTT
v_gene: TRBV5-4; abundance: .; j_gene: TRBJ2-7; d_gene: .; CDR3aa: CASSPNAPVGGPTTSEQYF; CDR3nt: TGTGCCAGCAGCCCAAATGCCCCGGTCGGGGGACCCACGACCAGCGAGCAGTACTTC
v_gene: TRBV6-1; abundance: .; j_gene: TRBJ1-2; d_gene: .; CDR3aa: CASILSSSYGYTF; CDR3nt: TGTGCCAGCATTCTCAGCTCTTCCTATGGCTACACCTTC
v_gene: TRBV18; abundance: .; j_gene: TRBJ2-7; d_gene: TRBD1; CDR3aa: CASSPGQGLEQYF; CDR3nt: TGTGCCAGCTCACCGGGACAGGGTCTGGAGCAGTACTTC
v_gene: TRBV9; abundance: .; j_gene: TRBJ1-2; d_gene: TRBD1; CDR3aa: CASSTRQGANYGYTF; CDR3nt: TGTGCCAGCAGCACCCGACAGGGCGCTAACTATGGCTACACCTTC
v_gene: TRBV7-2; abundance: .; j_gene: TRBJ1-5; d_gene: .; CDR3aa: CASSPSEDQPQHF; CDR3nt: TGTGCCAGCAGCCCCTCCGAGGATCAGCCCCAGCATTTT
v_gene: TRBV5-1; abundance: few; j_gene: TRBJ2-1; d_gene: TRBD2; CDR3aa: CASSLVPSGRNEQFF; CDR3nt: TGCGCCAGCAGCTTGGTGCCTAGCGGGAGAAATGAGCAGTTCTTC
v_gene: TRBV11-3; abundance: once; j_gene: TRBJ2-5; d_gene: TRBD1; CDR3aa: CASSSIHGQDHQETQYF; CDR3nt: TGTGCCAGCAGCTCGATCCATGGACAGGATCACCAAGAGACCCAGTACTTC
v_gene: TRBV10-3; abundance: .; j_gene: TRBJ2-1; d_gene: .; CDR3aa: CAISELDEQFF; CDR3nt: TGTGCCATCAGTGAGCTCGATGAGCAGTTCTTC
v_gene: TRBV7-8; abundance: .; j_gene: TRBJ1-4; d_gene: .; CDR3aa: CASSLTGTRDEKLFF; CDR3nt: TGTGCCAGCAGCTTAACCGGGACTAGGGACGAAAAACTGTTTTTT
v_gene: TRBV30; abundance: .; j_gene: TRBJ2-5; d_gene: TRBD1; CDR3aa: CAWSAGTGQETQYF; CDR3nt: TGTGCCTGGAGTGCTGGGACAGGACAAGAGACCCAGTACTTC
v_gene: TRBV5-1; abundance: .; j_gene: TRBJ2-1; d_gene: TRBD2; CDR3aa: CASSSGTSGKSSYNEQFF; CDR3nt: TGCGCCAGCAGCTCCGGGACTAGCGGGAAAAGCTCCTACAATGAGCAGTTCTTC
v_gene: TRBV14; abundance: few; j_gene: TRBJ2-7; d_gene: .; CDR3aa: CASSQESGVQYF; CDR3nt: TGTGCCAGCAGCCAAGAATCCGGGGTACAGTACTTC
v_gene: TRBV10-1; abundance: .; j_gene: TRBJ2-2; d_gene: TRBD2; CDR3aa: CASSESNLAGGTGELFF; CDR3nt: TGCGCCAGCAGTGAGTCGAACCTAGCGGGAGGCACCGGGGAGCTGTTTTTT
v_gene: TRBV30; abundance: .; j_gene: TRBJ2-7; d_gene: .; CDR3aa: CAWSDWTPGLVFYEQYF; CDR3nt: TGTGCCTGGAGCGACTGGACCCCTGGCCTAGTCTTCTACGAGCAGTACTTC
v_gene: TRBV6-5; abundance: .; j_gene: TRBJ2-7; d_gene: TRBD2; CDR3aa: CASSYPGGEQYF; CDR3nt: TGTGCCAGCAGTTACCCCGGGGGGGAGCAGTACTTC
v_gene: TRBV5-5; abundance: .; j_gene: TRBJ2-1; d_gene: .; CDR3aa: CASSSKGGSSYNEQFF; CDR3nt: TGTGCCAGCAGTTCAAAGGGGGGGAGCTCCTACAATGAGCAGTTCTTC
v_gene: TRBV7-7; abundance: .; j_gene: TRBJ2-7; d_gene: .; CDR3aa: CASSLTYDGEQYF; CDR3nt: TGTGCCAGCAGCTTAACATATGACGGCGAGCAGTACTTC
v_gene: TRBV11-2; abundance: .; j_gene: TRBJ2-1; d_gene: .; CDR3aa: CASSLLGSGSYNEQFF; CDR3nt: TGTGCCAGCAGCTTGTTAGGGTCCGGCTCCTACAATGAGCAGTTCTTC
v_gene: TRBV28; abundance: .; j_gene: TRBJ1-1; d_gene: .; CDR3aa: CAIQGNKDTEAFF; CDR3nt: TGTGCCATTCAGGGGAACAAGGACACTGAAGCTTTCTTT
v_gene: TRBV5-4; abundance: .; j_gene: TRBJ2-2; d_gene: TRBD2; CDR3aa: CASSRAGGPFGELFF; CDR3nt: TGTGCCAGCAGCCGAGCGGGAGGGCCTTTCGGGGAGCTGTTTTTT
v_gene: TRBV6-1; abundance: .; j_gene: TRBJ2-1; d_gene: TRBD2; CDR3aa: CASSALGPATSGRAGEQFF; CDR3nt: TGTGCCAGCAGTGCACTAGGCCCGGCGACTAGCGGGAGGGCCGGTGAGCAGTTCTTC
v_gene: TRBV5-4; abundance: .; j_gene: TRBJ2-1; d_gene: .; CDR3aa: CASSSHISGRTDRQFF; CDR3nt: TGTGCCAGCAGCTCACATATTTCCGGGAGGACAGACCGGCAGTTCTTC
v_gene: TRBV28; abundance: .; j_gene: TRBJ1-5; d_gene: .; CDR3aa: CASSTPGLIRNQPQHF; CDR3nt: TGTGCCAGCAGTACCCCCGGACTGATCCGCAATCAGCCCCAGCATTTT
v_gene: TRBV10-1; abundance: .; j_gene: TRBJ2-7; d_gene: .; CDR3aa: CASSESTASYEQYF; CDR3nt: TGCGCCAGCAGTGAGTCGACAGCCAGCTACGAGCAGTACTTC
v_gene: TRBV7-2; abundance: .; j_gene: TRBJ1-2; d_gene: TRBD1; CDR3aa: CASSLSVSTGGRDGYTF; CDR3nt: TGTGCCAGCAGCTTATCTGTTTCGACAGGGGGCAGGGATGGCTACACCTTC
v_gene: TRBV5-8; abundance: once; j_gene: TRBJ2-1; d_gene: TRBD2; CDR3aa: CASSLGLAYSEQFF; CDR3nt: TGTGCCAGCAGCCTGGGACTAGCCTATAGTGAGCAGTTCTTC
v_gene: TRBV29-1; abundance: .; j_gene: TRBJ1-2; d_gene: .; CDR3aa: CSVEDLHGQGLNGYTF; CDR3nt: TGCAGCGTTGAAGATCTTCACGGGCAGGGGTTGAATGGCTACACCTTC
v_gene: TRBV18; abundance: .; j_gene: TRBJ2-5; d_gene: .; CDR3aa: CASSPLSRNQETQYF; CDR3nt: TGTGCCAGCTCACCACTTAGCAGGAACCAAGAGACCCAGTACTTC
v_gene: TRBV11-2; abundance: .; j_gene: TRBJ2-7; d_gene: .; CDR3aa: CASSSDGGWSEQYF; CDR3nt: TGTGCCAGCAGCTCCGATGGGGGTTGGAGCGAGCAGTACTTC
v_gene: TRBV30; abundance: .; j_gene: TRBJ2-5; d_gene: TRBD2; CDR3aa: CAWSATLTSGIGETQYF; CDR3nt: TGTGCCTGGAGTGCTACGCTGACTAGCGGGATAGGAGAGACCCAGTACTTC
v_gene: TRBV4-3; abundance: few; j_gene: TRBJ1-1; d_gene: .; CDR3aa: CASSQEGAGSITEAFF; CDR3nt: TGCGCCAGCAGCCAAGAAGGGGCAGGCTCCATCACTGAAGCTTTCTTT
v_gene: TRBV10-3; abundance: .; j_gene: TRBJ2-7; d_gene: TRBD2; CDR3aa: CAISERASGSYEQYF; CDR3nt: TGTGCCATCAGTGAGAGGGCTAGCGGGTCCTACGAGCAGTACTTC